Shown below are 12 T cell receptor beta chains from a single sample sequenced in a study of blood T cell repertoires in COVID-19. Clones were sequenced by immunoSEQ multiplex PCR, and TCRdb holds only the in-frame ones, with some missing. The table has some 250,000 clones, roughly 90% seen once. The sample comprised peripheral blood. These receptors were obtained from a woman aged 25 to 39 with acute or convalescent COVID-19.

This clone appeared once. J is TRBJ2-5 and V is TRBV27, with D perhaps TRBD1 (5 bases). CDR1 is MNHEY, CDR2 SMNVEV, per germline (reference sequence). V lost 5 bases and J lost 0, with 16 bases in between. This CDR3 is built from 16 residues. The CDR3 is CASSRTTAGYQETQYF. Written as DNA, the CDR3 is TGTGCCAGCAGTCGCACCACGGCAGGGTACCAAGAGACCCAGTACTTC.

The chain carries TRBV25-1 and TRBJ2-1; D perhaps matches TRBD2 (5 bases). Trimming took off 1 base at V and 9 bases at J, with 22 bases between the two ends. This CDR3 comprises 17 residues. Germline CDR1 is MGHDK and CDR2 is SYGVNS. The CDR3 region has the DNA TGTGCCAGCAGTGAATCGGAGGTGTCTCCTTCTCGGGGTGAGCAGTTCTTC. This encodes CASSESEVSPSRGEQFF.

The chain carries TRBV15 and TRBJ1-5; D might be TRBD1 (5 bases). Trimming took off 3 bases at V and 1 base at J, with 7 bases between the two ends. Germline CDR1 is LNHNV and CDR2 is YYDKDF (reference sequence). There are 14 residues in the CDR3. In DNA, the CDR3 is TGTGCCACCAGCAGTAGACAGAGCAATCAGCCCCAGCATTTT. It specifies CATSSRQSNQPQHF.

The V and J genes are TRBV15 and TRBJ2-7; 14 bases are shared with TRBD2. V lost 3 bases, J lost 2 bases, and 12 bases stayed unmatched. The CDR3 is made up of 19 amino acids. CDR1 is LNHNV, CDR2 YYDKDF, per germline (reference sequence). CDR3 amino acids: CATSRKKGTSGRRAYEQYF. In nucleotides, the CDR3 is TGTGCCACCAGCAGGAAAAAAGGGACTAGCGGGAGAAGGGCCTACGAGCAGTACTTC.

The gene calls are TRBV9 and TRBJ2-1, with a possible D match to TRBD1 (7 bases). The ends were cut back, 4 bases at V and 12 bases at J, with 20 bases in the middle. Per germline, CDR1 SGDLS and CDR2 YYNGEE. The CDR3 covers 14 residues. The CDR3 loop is CASSTHQGGVRQFF. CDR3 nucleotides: TGTGCCAGCAGCACACACCAGGGGGGAGTTCGGCAGTTCTTC.

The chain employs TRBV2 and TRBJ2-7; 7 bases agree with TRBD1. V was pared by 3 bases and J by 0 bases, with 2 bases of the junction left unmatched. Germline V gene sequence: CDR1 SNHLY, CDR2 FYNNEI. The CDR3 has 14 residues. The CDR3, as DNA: TGTGCCAGCAGTGAGACAGGGTACTCCTACGAGCAGTACTTC. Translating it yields CASSETGYSYEQYF.

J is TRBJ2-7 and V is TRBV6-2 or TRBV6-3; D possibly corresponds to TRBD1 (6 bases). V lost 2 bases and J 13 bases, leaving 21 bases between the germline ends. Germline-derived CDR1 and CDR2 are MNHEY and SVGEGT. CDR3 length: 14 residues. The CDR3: CASSYRPLLGACYF. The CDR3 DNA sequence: TGTGCCAGCAGTTACCGGCCCTTGCTGGGGGCTTGTTACTTC.

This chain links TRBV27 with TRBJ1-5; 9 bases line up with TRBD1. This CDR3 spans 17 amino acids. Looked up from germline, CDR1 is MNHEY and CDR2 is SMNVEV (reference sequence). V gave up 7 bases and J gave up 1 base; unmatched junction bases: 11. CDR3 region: CASTPLYRGQSNQPQHF. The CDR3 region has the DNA TGTGCCAGCACCCCTTTATACAGGGGGCAAAGCAATCAGCCCCAGCATTTT.

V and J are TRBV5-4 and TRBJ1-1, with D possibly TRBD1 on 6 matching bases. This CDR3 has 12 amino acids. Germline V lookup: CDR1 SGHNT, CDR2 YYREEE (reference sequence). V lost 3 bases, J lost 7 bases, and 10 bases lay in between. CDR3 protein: CASSWGQFEAFF. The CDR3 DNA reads TGTGCCAGCAGCTGGGGGCAGTTTGAAGCTTTCTTT.

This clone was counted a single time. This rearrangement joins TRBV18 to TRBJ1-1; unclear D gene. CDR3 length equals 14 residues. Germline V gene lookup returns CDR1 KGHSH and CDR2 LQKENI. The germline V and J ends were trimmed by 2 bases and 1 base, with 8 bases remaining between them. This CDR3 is CASSPIGGNTEAFF. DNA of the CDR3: TGTGCCAGCTCACCAATCGGCGGGAACACTGAAGCTTTCTTT.

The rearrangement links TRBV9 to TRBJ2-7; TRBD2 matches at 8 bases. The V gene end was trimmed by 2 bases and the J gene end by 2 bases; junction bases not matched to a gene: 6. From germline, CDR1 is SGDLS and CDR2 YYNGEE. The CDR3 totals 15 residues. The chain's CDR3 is CASSVRAGAPYEQYF. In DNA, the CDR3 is TGTGCCAGCAGCGTCCGAGCGGGAGCCCCCTACGAGCAGTACTTC.

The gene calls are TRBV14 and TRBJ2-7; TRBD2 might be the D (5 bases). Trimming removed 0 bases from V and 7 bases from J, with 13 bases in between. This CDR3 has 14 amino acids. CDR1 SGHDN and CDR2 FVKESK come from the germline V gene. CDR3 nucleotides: TGTGCCAGCAGCCAAGAAAGTCGTTCGGGGGAGCAGTACTTC. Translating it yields CASSQESRSGEQYF.